Below are 12 T cell receptor beta chains sequenced from a single sample in a study of blood T cell repertoires in COVID-19. Repertoires were generated with immunoSEQ multiplex PCR, while TCRdb's copy carries only in-frame clones and drops some. This table has approximately 240,000 clones, around 87% appearing once. The sample consisted of PBMCs or T cells enriched from blood (not recorded which). Receptor source: a woman aged 30 to 39 with acute COVID-19.

The chain combines TRBV10-3 with TRBJ2-7; D gene ambiguous. CDR3 length: 11 residues. The V end was cut by 3 bases, the J end by 6 bases, with 6 bases between. Germline V lookup: CDR1 ENHRY, CDR2 SYGVKD. In DNA form, the CDR3 reads TGTGCCATCAGTGAACACAGCGAGCAGTACTTC. Translating it yields CAISEHSEQYF.

The CDR3 DNA reads TGTGCCAGCAGTGAAAAAACGTCTTTAGCTAACTATGGCTACACCTTC. Its translation is CASSEKTSLANYGYTF. The chain combines TRBV2 with TRBJ1-2; D is unclear. The CDR3 spans 16 residues. Germline-derived CDR1 and CDR2 are SNHLY and FYNNEI. Trimming took 2 bases from V and 0 from J, leaving 13 bases between them.

This clone came up a few times. CDR3: CASSQDWWRNTGELFF. The CDR3 DNA reads as TGTGCCAGCAGCCAAGATTGGTGGAGGAACACCGGGGAGCTGTTTTTT. The chain recombines TRBV3-1 (or the pseudogene TRBV3-2) with TRBJ2-2; no definite D call. Germline lookup yields CDR1 LGHDT and CDR2 YNNKEL (reference sequence). This CDR3 region has 16 residues. The V gene lost 0 bases and the J gene lost 1 base, with 9 bases spanning the gap.

This clone was seen more than once but under ten times. V gene TRBV11-2 combines with J gene TRBJ1-2; D gene uncertain. This CDR3 has 15 amino acids. Trimming pared 0 bases from V and 5 bases from J, leaving 13 bases between. CDR1 SGHAT and CDR2 FQNNGV come from the germline V gene. CDR3 sequence reads: CASSLDQVSAYGYTF. The CDR3 coding sequence is TGTGCCAGCAGCTTAGATCAAGTGTCCGCGTATGGCTACACCTTC.

The V gene is TRBV29-1, the J gene TRBJ1-1; no definite D call. Germline-derived CDR1 and CDR2 are SQVTM and ANQGSEA. The CDR3 loop spans 14 amino acids. V was trimmed by 6 bases and J by 1 base, leaving 15 bases between them. Here the CDR3 reads CSVRFKATNTEAFF. The CDR3 bases are TGCAGCGTGCGATTCAAAGCCACGAACACTGAAGCTTTCTTT.

CDR3 residues: CASAGTGTEQYF. For the CDR3, the DNA is TGTGCCAGCGCCGGGACAGGGACCGAGCAGTACTTC. The J gene is TRBJ2-7, the V gene TRBV28; 9 bases agree with TRBD1. This CDR3 contains 12 residues. CDR1 MDHEN and CDR2 SYDVKM come from the germline V gene. The ends lost 8 bases at V and 6 bases at J; junction bases unmatched: 5.

J is TRBJ1-1 and V is TRBV2, with 9 bases aligning to TRBD1. The V gene end was trimmed by 4 bases and the J gene end by 5 bases; junction bases not matched to a gene: 14. Looked up from germline, CDR1 is SNHLY and CDR2 is FYNNEI. This CDR3 contains 17 residues. This chain's CDR3 is CASSGRPSGTGYTEAFF. In DNA form, the CDR3 reads TGTGCCAGCAGTGGACGACCCTCCGGGACAGGGTATACTGAAGCTTTCTTT.

The V and J genes are TRBV11-3 and TRBJ2-5; TRBD1 aligns across 9 bases. J gave up 5 bases and V 5 bases, and 9 bases lay outside the gene matches. Germline-derived CDR1 and CDR2 are SGHNT and YENEEA. This CDR3 is built from 15 residues. CDR3 amino acids: CASSRGQGSGETQYF. CDR3 sequence (DNA): TGTGCCAGCAGCCGGGGACAGGGTTCGGGGGAGACCCAGTACTTC.

The chain combines TRBV7-9 with TRBJ1-1; 8 nucleotides line up with TRBD1. Germline V gene data show CDR1 as SEHNR and CDR2 as FQNEAQ (reference sequence). The ends lost 4 bases at V and 8 bases at J; junction bases unmatched: 9. CDR3 length: 14 amino acids. The CDR3 here is CASSSQPTGGEAFF. The CDR3 nucleotides are TGTGCCAGCAGCTCGCAGCCCACAGGGGGGGAAGCTTTCTTT.

The rearrangement uses TRBV7-2 and TRBJ1-2, with D tentatively TRBD1 (5 bases). V lost 2 bases and J lost 4, with 8 bases in between. This CDR3 is 13 amino acids long. The germline V gene encodes CDR1 SGHTA and CDR2 FQGNSA. The CDR3 region has the DNA TGTGCCAGCAGCTTACAGGGAAGCTATGGCTACACCTTC. It specifies CASSLQGSYGYTF.

This clone has just one count. J is TRBJ1-5 and V is TRBV28, with D hard to call. CDR3 length equals 16 residues. V lost 1 base, J lost 2 bases, and 12 bases lay in between. Germline V CDR1 and CDR2: MDHEN, SYDVKM. Written as DNA, the CDR3 is TGTGCCAGCAGTTTATACAGACACCCTGGCAATCAGCCCCAGCATTTT. The encoded protein is CASSLYRHPGNQPQHF. Full variable domain (remainder filled in from reference TRBV28 and TRBJ1-5): DVKVTQSSRYLVKRTGEKVFLECVQDMDHENMFWYRQDPGLGLRLIYFSYDVKMKEKGDIPEGYSVSREKKERFSLILESASTNQTSMYLCASSLYRHPGNQPQHFGDGTRLSIL.

The chain has TRBV25-1 and TRBJ1-5, with D perhaps matching TRBD1 (6 bases). This CDR3 has 17 amino acids. V was clipped by 8 bases and J by 5 bases, with 25 bases between them. CDR1 is MGHDK, CDR2 SYGVNS, per germline. The CDR3 region has the DNA TGTGCCAGCTATAGAAACAAAACCGGGACACCTGATCAGCCCCAGCATTTT. The encoded protein is CASYRNKTGTPDQPQHF.